These 8 T cell receptor beta chains were sequenced from one sample in a study of blood T cell repertoires in COVID-19 (dated by TCRdb to the early 2020s). Receptor amplification or capture employed the immunoSEQ multiplex PCR assay. The table comes from immuneACCESS by way of TCRdb, which keeps in-frame sequences with V and J called. Part of the clones is missing from these tables; in studies checked, under half for an unresolved V gene and the rest for unknown reasons. This sample gives about 260,000 clones in total; 88% of them show up just once. The ten largest clones represent roughly 3.9% of the sample. The specimen was peripheral blood. The receptor set was obtained from a man in his sixties who had recovered from COVID-19.

The chain employs TRBV5-5 and TRBJ1-1, with 7 bases lining up with TRBD1. This CDR3 has 15 amino acids. Unmatched junction bases numbered 3, after V lost 0 bases and J lost 1 base. Germline CDR1 SGHKS, CDR2 YYEKEE (reference sequence). The CDR3, as DNA: TGTGCCAGCAGCTTGGAGCCAGGGGGGAACACTGAAGCTTTCTTT. As protein: CASSLEPGGNTEAFF.

CDR3 sequence (DNA): TGTGCCATCAGTGCGGGGACAGCGGGCAATCAGCCCCAGCATTTT. This encodes CAISAGTAGNQPQHF. The rearrangement links TRBV10-3 to TRBJ1-5, with 7 positions matching TRBD1. In germline, CDR1 is ENHRY, CDR2 SYGVKD. With V trimmed by 4 bases and J by 2 bases, 5 bases remained unmatched. The CDR3 covers 15 residues.

Written as DNA, the CDR3 is TGTGCCAGCTCTCACACGGGACTAGCGGGGCCAAGCTCCTACAATGAGCAGTTCTTC. Protein product: CASSHTGLAGPSSYNEQFF. This sequence joins TRBV18 and TRBJ2-1; 13 bases agree with TRBD2. Trimming took 6 bases from V and 0 from J; bases not matched to a gene: 11. The CDR3 contains 19 residues. Germline CDR1 KGHSH, CDR2 LQKENI.

The CDR3 sequence: CASTQRRGQTEAFF. Here the CDR3 DNA reads TGTGCCAGCACCCAACGGAGGGGGCAAACTGAAGCTTTCTTT. This sequence joins TRBV6-6 and TRBJ1-1, with TRBD1 identical over 7 bases. The germline CDR1 and CDR2 sequences are MNHNY and SVGAGI (reference sequence). This CDR3 has 14 residues. With V trimmed by 7 bases and J by 5 bases, 10 bases remained unmatched.

The chain joins TRBV15 to TRBJ2-7; maybe TRBD1 (6 bases). CDR1 and CDR2 (germline): LNHNV, YYDKDF (reference sequence). The CDR3 has 16 amino acids. Between the trimmed V and J ends, which lost 1 base and 4 bases, there was a span of 17 bases. CDR3 bases: TGTGCCACCAGCAGAGTGGGGGACACTCGAGGTTACGAGCAGTACTTC. Residues: CATSRVGDTRGYEQYF.

The chain has TRBV3-1 (or the pseudogene TRBV3-2) and TRBJ2-3, with D possibly being TRBD1 (6 bases). Per germline, CDR1 LGHDT and CDR2 YNNKEL (reference sequence). CDR3 size: 15 residues. V gave up 2 bases and J gave up 11 bases, with 20 bases separating them. This CDR3 reads CASSQQFVRDKRQYF. Written as DNA, the CDR3 is TGTGCCAGCAGCCAACAATTTGTCCGGGACAAAAGGCAGTATTTT.

This clone was recorded only once. The V and J genes are TRBV2 and TRBJ2-5; perhaps TRBD2 as D (5 bases). The V gene's germline CDR1 is SNHLY and CDR2 FYNNEI. There are 12 residues in the CDR3. Trimming took off 6 bases at V and 6 bases at J, with 11 bases between the two ends. CDR3 coding DNA: TGTGCCAGCAGGGGAGACGGGCAGACCCAGTACTTC. Translating gives CASRGDGQTQYF. Full variable domain (remainder filled in from reference TRBV2 and TRBJ2-5): EPEVTQTPSHQVTQMGQEVILRCVPISNHLYFYWYRQILGQKVEFLVSFYNNEISEKSEIFDDQFSVERPDGSNFTLKIRSTKLEDSAMYFCASRGDGQTQYFGPGTRLLVL.

This chain connects TRBV5-1 to TRBJ2-7; 8 nucleotides agree with TRBD1. The CDR3 runs 15 residues. Germline lookup yields CDR1 SGHRS and CDR2 YFSETQ. V was clipped by 4 bases and J by 2 bases; unmatched bases: 8. The CDR3, as DNA: TGCGCCAGCAGCCCCGGCGCAGGGGGCCCCTACGAGCAGTACTTC. Its protein product is CASSPGAGGPYEQYF.